This T cell receptor beta chain emerged from a study of T cell responses to AZD1222 COVID-19 vaccine. Study-wide results and caveats: Spike-spanning, vaccine-associated CD4 TCRs were dominant at 160-218 and 743-854. Following two doses of AZD1222, Spike-specific TCR breadth and depth rose. The study reported that nearly half of spike-specific TCRs target unmutated variant regions.

Profiled with immunoSEQ multiplex PCR; TCRdb holds only in-frame clones, not every one. The repertoire holds about 110,000 clones, with roughly 90% as singletons. Pooled together were second doses at about 4 or about 12 weeks. Germline values: CDR1 SGHRS, CDR2 YFSETQ. V lost 0 bases and J 8 bases, leaving 11 bases between the germline ends. This CDR3 has 13 amino acids. Turning to this clone: Its target is not known.

The clonotype originates from an adult who received the AZD1222 COVID-19 vaccine. V is TRBV5-1 and J is TRBJ1-2; D is ambiguous. Sequencing used peripheral blood, obtained 28 days after the second AZD1222 dose. CDR3 amino acids: CASSLGGIYGYTF. DNA of the CDR3: TGCGCCAGCAGCTTGGGCGGGATATACGGCTACACCTTC.